This T cell receptor beta chain was documented in a study of cytomegalovirus exposure and HLA in healthy donors. The study's findings and limits: Sequencing likely caused a cluster of highly shared sequence variants.

It was healthy bone marrow donors who served as donors. The count of this clone is one. The target antigen is unknown. The CDR3 is 16 amino acids. Trimming took 5 bases from V and 5 from J, leaving 19 bases between them. CDR1 and CDR2 from the germline V gene are SGHTA and FQGNSA. PCR employed 60 Vbeta and 13 Jbeta primers. Profiling relied on immunoSEQ multiplex PCR, and the TCRdb table lists in-frame clones only, not all of them. The sample records about 140,000 clones, about 80% being singletons. The gene calls are TRBV7-2 and TRBJ2-1, with TRBD1 as a possible D gene (6 bases). The clonotype comes from a middle-aged woman in good health and CMV-seronegative. Sequencing was performed on PBMCs. CDR3 residues: CASSPLHRALNNEQFF. Here the CDR3 DNA reads TGTGCCAGCAGCCCTCTACACAGGGCCCTAAACAATGAGCAGTTCTTC.